This T cell receptor (beta chain) was profiled in a study of cytomegalovirus exposure and HLA in healthy donors. Study information: About 85 million unique TCRs from HLA-typed donors were held in an early release of data. Notes on the study in general: Immune exposure information comprised only CMV serostatus. The dataset shows that most TCR sequences were rare, while some public TCRs occurred in many donors. As a later analysis revealed, the rate of TCR association differed by HLA locus, with DRB1 most and HLA-C fewest.

Primers: 60 Vbeta forward and 13 Jbeta reverse. Profiled with immunoSEQ multiplex PCR; TCRdb holds only in-frame clones, not every one. Altogether 100,000 to 150,000 clones are present, approximately 80% being singletons, with the ten largest covering around 5.2%. Trimming took 2 bases from V and 4 from J, leaving 5 bases between them. CDR1 is GTSNPN, CDR2 SVGIG, per germline (reference sequence). The CDR3 spans 11 residues. This clone appeared once. Its specificity is not known. This receptor was identified in a man aged 45-60 years in good health and CMV-seropositive. Sequencing was performed on PBMCs. V usage is TRBV30 and J usage is TRBJ1-2; D unclear. This CDR3 is CAWSPLYGYTF. The CDR3 DNA sequence: TGTGCCTGGAGTCCCCTCTATGGCTACACCTTC.